This is a list of T cell receptor beta chains from one sample in a study of blood T cell repertoires in COVID-19. Generated by immunoSEQ multiplex PCR, the TCRdb table keeps only in-frame clones and is missing some. Among roughly 230,000 clones listed, roughly four fifths were seen once. The specimen sequenced was peripheral blood. Receptor source: a man between 50 and 59 years old with active or convalescent COVID-19. The CDR3 runs from the conserved cysteine through the conserved F or W. D genes are given only for firm matches. Some rows have no size entry. The others give once, few or many, or a class for an expanded clone.

cdr3_length | j_call | v_call | clone_size | d_call | cdr3_aa | cdr3_nt
15 | TRBJ2-5 | TRBV14 | . | . | CASSHQLGAGETQYF | TGTGCCAGCAGCCATCAACTAGGGGCGGGGGAGACCCAGTACTTC
16 | TRBJ1-1 | TRBV4-1 | once | . | CASSQVVQARPTEAFF | TGCGCCAGCAGCCAAGTAGTACAGGCCAGACCCACTGAAGCTTTCTTT
16 | TRBJ2-7 | TRBV10-3 | few | TRBD1 | CAISESNRQGSYEQYF | TGTGCCATCAGTGAGTCGAATCGACAGGGTTCCTACGAGCAGTACTTC
17 | TRBJ1-6 | TRBV5-4 | . | . | CASSSRSGRGSDSPLHF | TGTGCCAGCAGCTCGCGCTCAGGGAGGGGATCGGATTCACCCCTCCACTTT
13 | TRBJ1-5 | TRBV2 | . | . | CASSRDSNQPQHF | TGTGCCAGCAGTCGAGATAGCAATCAGCCCCAGCATTTT
15 | TRBJ2-1 | TRBV27 | . | . | CASSLGRSSYNEQFF | TGTGCCAGCAGTTTGGGGCGGAGCTCCTACAATGAGCAGTTCTTC
14 | TRBJ1-4 | TRBV6-5 | . | . | CASSYSRGSEKLFF | TGTGCCAGCAGTTACTCCAGGGGAAGTGAAAAACTGTTTTTT
17 | TRBJ2-1 | TRBV6-1 | . | TRBD2 | CASSEVSGGASRNEQFF | TGTGCCAGCAGTGAAGTTAGCGGGGGGGCATCCCGCAATGAGCAGTTCTTC
16 | TRBJ1-5 | TRBV2 | . | TRBD1 | CASRAGRGGSRQPQHF | TGTGCCAGCAGGGCCGGGAGAGGGGGCAGCAGGCAGCCCCAGCATTTT
14 | TRBJ2-1 | TRBV4-2 | . | TRBD2 | CASSQVSSGGKQFF | TGTGCCAGCAGCCAAGTTAGTAGCGGGGGAAAGCAGTTCTTC
14 | TRBJ2-5 | TRBV7-9 | . | . | CASSPPLGPETQYF | TGTGCCAGCAGCCCCCCCCTGGGGCCAGAGACCCAGTACTTC
12 | TRBJ1-4 | TRBV25-1 | . | TRBD1 | CATKGAVEKLFF | TGTGCCACCAAGGGGGCTGTTGAAAAACTGTTTTTT
13 | TRBJ1-1 | TRBV5-1 | . | . | CASSQGMNTEAFF | TGCGCCAGCAGCCAGGGCATGAACACTGAAGCTTTCTTT
13 | TRBJ1-1 | TRBV11-3 | . | TRBD1 | CASSSTGETEAFF | TGTGCCAGCAGCTCGACAGGGGAAACTGAAGCTTTCTTT
15 | TRBJ2-2 | TRBV5-4 | . | TRBD2 | CASSLAGASTGELFF | TGTGCCAGCAGTTTAGCGGGGGCCAGCACCGGGGAGCTGTTTTTT
19 | TRBJ1-2 | TRBV6-1 | . | . | CASSGSRGFTGITNYGYTF | TGTGCCAGCAGTGGAAGTCGTGGATTTACAGGGATAACTAACTATGGCTACACCTTC
14 | TRBJ1-2 | TRBV30 | . | . | CAWSSISLPGGYTF | TGTGCCTGGAGCTCCATCTCCCTACCAGGGGGCTACACCTTC
14 | TRBJ1-1 | TRBV3-1/TRBV3-2 | . | TRBD1 | CASSLQGGNTEAFF | TGTGCCAGCAGCCTGCAGGGGGGGAACACTGAAGCTTTCTTT
14 | TRBJ2-3 | TRBV5-8 | . | . | CASSLAQGSGTQYF | TGTGCCAGCAGCTTGGCACAGGGCTCGGGGACGCAGTATTTT